This TCR beta chain originates from a study of blood T cell repertoires in COVID-19. Study details: Acute-phase and convalescent COVID-19 samples originated in the United States, Italy and Spain.

The table came from immunoSEQ multiplex PCR; TCRdb's copy has only in-frame clones and leaves some out. Of 200,000 to 250,000 clones in the sample, around 82% were seen once. The count of this clone is one. Per germline, CDR1 LGHNA and CDR2 YNFKEQ. V lost 0 bases to trimming and J lost 1 base, with 6 bases between them. This CDR3 has 14 residues. The receptor comes from a man aged 45-65 years with active or convalescent COVID-19. The sequenced sample consisted of peripheral blood. The gene calls are TRBV4-2 and TRBJ1-1; perhaps TRBD1 as D (5 bases). CDR3 nucleotide sequence: TGTGCCAGCAGCCAAGATGGACAGAACACTGAAGCTTTCTTT. It codes for CASSQDGQNTEAFF.